This TCR beta chain comes out of a study of response to subunit inactivated influenza vaccine. TCRdb re-called the RT-PCR reads with MiXCR, one entry per CDR3 protein. The repertoire includes 800,000 to 1,000,000 distinct CDR3 sequences, approximately 21% of them detected once, and roughly a tenth sits in the top ten. Germline V gene lookup returns CDR1 SQVTM and CDR2 ANQGSEA. The CDR3 contains 12 residues. The V and J ends lost 4 bases and 4 bases respectively, with 11 bases between them. The chain employs TRBV29-1 and TRBJ2-7; no reliable D call. The sample in question was PBMCs from blood, obtained approximately 5 days after vaccination. The sequence was collected from a man aged 50-60 years who received an inactivated influenza vaccine. The CDR3, as DNA: TGCAGCGTTGGGGGTCGTACTTACGAGCAGTACTTC. Its protein product is CSVGGRTYEQYF.